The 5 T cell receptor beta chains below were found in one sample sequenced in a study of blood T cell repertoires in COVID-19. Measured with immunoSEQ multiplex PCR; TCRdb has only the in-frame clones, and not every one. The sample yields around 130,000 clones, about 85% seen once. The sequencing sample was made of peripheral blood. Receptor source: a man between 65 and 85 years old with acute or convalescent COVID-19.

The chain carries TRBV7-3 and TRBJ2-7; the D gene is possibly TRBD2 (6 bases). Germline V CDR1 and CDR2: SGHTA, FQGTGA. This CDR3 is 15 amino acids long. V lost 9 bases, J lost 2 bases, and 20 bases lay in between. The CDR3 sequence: CARIPAGGKTYEQYF. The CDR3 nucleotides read TGTGCCAGGATCCCGGCAGGCGGGAAAACCTACGAGCAGTACTTC.

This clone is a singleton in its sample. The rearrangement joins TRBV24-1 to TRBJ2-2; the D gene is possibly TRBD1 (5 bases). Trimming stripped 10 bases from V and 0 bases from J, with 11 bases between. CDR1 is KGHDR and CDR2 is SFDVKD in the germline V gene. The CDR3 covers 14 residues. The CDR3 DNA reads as TGTGCCACGCAAGGGGCCACGAACACCGGGGAGCTGTTTTTT. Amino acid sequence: CATQGATNTGELFF.

The CDR3 region has the DNA TGCGCCAGCAGCTTGACAGCTAACTATGGCTACACCTTC. Protein sequence: CASSLTANYGYTF. V and J are TRBV5-1 and TRBJ1-2; the D is unclear. The CDR3 covers 13 residues. CDR1 SGHRS and CDR2 YFSETQ come from the germline V gene. V lost 1 base to trimming and J lost 0 bases, with 4 bases between them.

CDR3 in amino acids: CASSLDRRRTIYF. CDR3 coding DNA: TGTGCCAGCAGTTTGGACAGGAGGCGCACCATATATTTT. The chain recombines TRBV12-3 or TRBV12-4 with TRBJ1-3, with TRBD1 matching 7 bases. Trimming at V came to 3 bases and at J to 9 bases, leaving 5 bases not matched to a gene. This CDR3 has 13 amino acids.

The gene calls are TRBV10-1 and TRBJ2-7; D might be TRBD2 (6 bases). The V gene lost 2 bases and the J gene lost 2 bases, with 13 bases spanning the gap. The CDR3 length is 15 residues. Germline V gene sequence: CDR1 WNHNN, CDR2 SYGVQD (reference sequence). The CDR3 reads CASSEGIGGAYEQYF. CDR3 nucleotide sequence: TGCGCCAGCAGTGAGGGAATCGGGGGAGCCTACGAGCAGTACTTC.